These 12 T cell receptor beta chains were sequenced from one sample in a study of post-analysis software for immune sequencing data. Study conclusions and caveats: Four to six TRBV segments were more frequent in patients than controls; TRBV5-6, TRBV5-1 and TRBV20-1 belonged to this group.

Every TCR beta cDNA library bore unique molecular identifiers. TCRdb used MiXCR to reprocess the PCR reads, holding one entry per CDR3 protein. The profile covers fewer than 900,000 distinct CDR3 sequences, with about half appearing a single time and 4% to 5% taken by the ten largest. No antigen has been assigned to these receptors. Sequenced: blood. The source of these receptors is a girl aged 10 to 17 with multiple sclerosis.

This clonotype has a count of ten or more. The chain combines TRBV20-1 with TRBJ2-5; D is unresolved. CDR3 length equals 13 residues. In germline, CDR1 is DFQATT, CDR2 SNEGSKA (reference sequence). Deletions cut 0 bases from V and 5 bases from J, with 10 bases between. This CDR3 reads CSARDMGWETQYF. The CDR3 DNA reads as TGCAGTGCTAGAGATATGGGGTGGGAGACCCAGTACTTC.

The chain combines TRBV29-1 with TRBJ2-1; 13 nucleotides agree with TRBD2. The CDR3 sequence is 15 residues long. Germline CDR1 is SQVTM and CDR2 is ANQGSEA. Trimming removed 6 bases from V and 4 bases from J; junction bases left unmatched: 6. In nucleotides, the CDR3 is TGCAGCGTCGCCGGGACTAGCGGGACGTACAATGAGCAGTTCTTC. Translating gives CSVAGTSGTYNEQFF.

CDR3 loop: CASSVGPSYTGELFF. The DNA of the CDR3 is TGTGCCAGCAGCGTAGGCCCTAGCTACACCGGGGAGCTGTTTTTT. This chain links TRBV9 with TRBJ2-2; weak D call: TRBD2 (5 bases). V was cut by 0 bases and J by 3 bases, with 9 bases left in between. CDR1 SGDLS and CDR2 YYNGEE come from the germline V gene. This CDR3 has 15 amino acids.

The table lists this clonotype with a few counts. This chain connects TRBV28 to TRBJ2-3; no firm D call. CDR1 is MDHEN and CDR2 is SYDVKM in the germline V gene. This CDR3 contains 14 residues. Deletions cut 5 bases from V and 5 bases from J, with 14 bases between. In nucleotides, the CDR3 is TGTGCCAGCAGTACCCGACTGACGGGAGATACGCAGTATTTT. Amino acid sequence: CASSTRLTGDTQYF.

The chain couples TRBV20-1 to TRBJ2-1; weak D call: TRBD2 (6 bases). Trimming cost V 0 bases and J 4 bases, with 13 bases left between them. The germline V gene encodes CDR1 DFQATT and CDR2 SNEGSKA (reference sequence). There are 15 residues in the CDR3. CDR3 loop: CSARDLRDAYNEQFF. The DNA of the CDR3 is TGCAGTGCTAGAGATCTGCGGGATGCATACAATGAGCAGTTCTTC.

This clonotype was observed a few times. This chain joins TRBV6-5 and TRBJ2-1; possible D gene TRBD2, 6 bases. The CDR3 runs to 15 residues. V was shortened by 6 bases and J by 2 bases, with 14 bases between the two germline ends. Looked up from germline, CDR1 is MNHEY and CDR2 is SVGAGI. The CDR3 sequence is CASRRSGATYNEQFF. In nucleotides, the CDR3 is TGTGCCAGCAGGCGCTCGGGAGCTACCTACAATGAGCAGTTCTTC.

This clonotype was observed once. The chain has TRBV7-9 and TRBJ1-1; no reliable D call. Trimming took 5 bases from V and 3 from J, leaving 13 bases between them. Germline V lookup: CDR1 SEHNR, CDR2 FQNEAQ (reference sequence). The CDR3 sequence is 14 residues long. The CDR3 DNA sequence: TGTGCCAGCAGCCTCATAGACGAGGACACTGAAGCTTTCTTT. Amino acid sequence: CASSLIDEDTEAFF.

V gene TRBV15 combines with J gene TRBJ2-3; the D call may be TRBD1 or TRBD2 (6 bases each). The V gene's germline CDR1 is LNHNV and CDR2 YYDKDF (reference sequence). There are 14 residues in the CDR3. The germline V and J ends were trimmed by 9 bases and 3 bases, with 16 bases remaining between them. The CDR3 nucleotides read TGTGCCACAGTTATGGGGGGCACGACAGATACGCAGTATTTT. The encoded protein is CATVMGGTTDTQYF.

The V and J genes are TRBV4-2 and TRBJ2-4; D may be TRBD2 (6 bases). The DNA matches TRBJ2-7 better at its end, which makes the J call doubtful. This CDR3 contains 16 residues. The germline V gene has CDR1 LGHNA and CDR2 YNFKEQ. Here the CDR3 DNA reads TGTGCCAGCAGCCCCTCGACTACAAGGGACTTCTACGAGCAGTACTTC. Protein sequence: CASSPSTTRDFYEQYF.

This chain connects TRBV14 to TRBJ2-7, with D perhaps TRBD2 (5 bases). V was shortened by 0 bases and J by 1 base, with 7 bases between the two germline ends. Germline V gene data show CDR1 as SGHDN and CDR2 as FVKESK. CDR3 length equals 14 residues. The CDR3 nucleotides read TGTGCCAGCAGCCAAGACGGGGATTCCTACGAGCAGTACTTC. Protein product: CASSQDGDSYEQYF.

The V call is TRBV6-6, the J call TRBJ2-7; 11 bases map to TRBD2. From germline, CDR1 is MNHNY and CDR2 SVGAGI (reference sequence). Trimming removed 5 bases from V and 5 bases from J; junction bases left unmatched: 5. CDR3 length: 14 amino acids. CDR3 nucleotides: TGTGCCAGCAGTCACGGGACTAGCGGTGACGAGCAGTACTTC. Amino acid sequence: CASSHGTSGDEQYF.

This chain joins TRBV5-1 and TRBJ2-7; 8 bases align to TRBD1. CDR3 length equals 17 residues. The V segment lost 1 base and the J segment 2 bases; nucleotides outside the gene matches: 11. CDR1 SGHRS and CDR2 YFSETQ come from the germline V gene. The CDR3, as DNA: TGCGCCAGCAGCTTGCTTACAGGGGGTAGTGGCCCCTACGAGCAGTACTTC. Translation: CASSLLTGGSGPYEQYF. The full variable domain, its missing parts supplied by reference TRBV5-1 and TRBJ2-7, is KAGVTQTPRYLIKTRGQQVTLSCSPISGHRSVSWYQQTPGQGLQFLFEYFSETQRNKGNFPGRFSGRQFSNSRSEMNVSTLELGDSALYLCASSLLTGGSGPYEQYFGPGTRLTVT.